These 5 T cell receptor beta chains originate from one sample sequenced in a study of blood T cell repertoires in COVID-19. TCRdb's copy holds only in-frame clones and misses some; the assay was immunoSEQ multiplex PCR. This sample has around 150,000 clones, with 80% to 90% found just once. Specimen: peripheral blood. The receptors shown here come from a middle-aged man with acute or convalescent COVID-19.

The chain combines TRBV2 with TRBJ1-4, with 8 bases lining up with TRBD1. The germline V gene has CDR1 SNHLY and CDR2 FYNNEI. CDR3 length equals 13 residues. The trim removed 4 bases at V and 7 bases at J, leaving 2 bases unmatched. The CDR3 DNA reads as TGTGCCAGCAGTGGGGGACAGGTTGAAAAACTGTTTTTT. Its protein product is CASSGGQVEKLFF.

V and J are TRBV3-1 (or the pseudogene TRBV3-2) and TRBJ2-7; 9 nucleotides align to TRBD2. The CDR3 length is 15 residues. Trimming at V came to 1 base and at J to 2 bases, leaving 3 bases not matched to a gene. CDR1 and CDR2 (germline): LGHDT, YNNKEL (reference sequence). The DNA for the CDR3 is TGTGCCAGCAGCCAAGGCGGGGGGGGGCCCTACGAGCAGTACTTC. This encodes CASSQGGGGPYEQYF.

The J gene is TRBJ1-1, the V gene TRBV6-5; D remains unclear. V lost 2 bases and J lost 7, with 5 bases in between. The germline gives CDR1 MNHEY, CDR2 SVGAGI. This CDR3 comprises 11 residues. This CDR3 reads CASSYGREAFF. The CDR3 DNA reads TGTGCCAGCAGTTACGGGCGTGAAGCTTTCTTT.

This clone was seen a single time. V gene TRBV7-9 combines with J gene TRBJ2-1; TRBD2 matches at 16 bases. Germline V gene sequence: CDR1 SEHNR, CDR2 FQNEAQ (reference sequence). The V and J ends lost 4 bases and 8 bases, in that order; junction bases with no gene match: 14. The CDR3 spans 19 residues. Here the CDR3 DNA reads TGTGCCAGCAGCTCCGGGACTAGCGGGGGGGCTAAACCCGGGGATGAGCAGTTCTTC. It translates to CASSSGTSGGAKPGDEQFF. The full variable domain, completed using reference TRBV7-9 and TRBJ2-1, is DTGVSQNPRHKITKRGQNVTFRCDPISEHNRLYWYRQTLGQGPEFLTYFQNEAQLEKSRLLSDRFSAERPKGSFSTLEIQRTEQGDSAMYLCASSSGTSGGAKPGDEQFFGPGTRLTVL.

V and J are TRBV28 and TRBJ1-1; 8 nucleotides line up with TRBD1. The J segment lost 1 base and the V segment lost 6 bases, leaving 13 bases of the junction unmatched. CDR1 and CDR2 (germline): MDHEN, SYDVKM. The CDR3 runs 17 residues. CDR3 sequence reads: CASSPVLGRGPNTEAFF. CDR3 DNA: TGTGCCAGCAGCCCCGTTTTAGGCAGGGGGCCGAACACTGAAGCTTTCTTT.